This T cell receptor beta chain is drawn from a study of human T cells and chemical hapten exposure (dated by TCRdb to the early 2020s). The study in broad terms: For sensitization, 2% DPC in acetone was applied to a 2 cm by 2 cm area of upper inner arm skin. Blood for TCR sequencing was provided by twenty-nine alopecia patients at one to four time points (pre-sensitization, 2, 6 and 24 weeks). Libraries were combined into a pool for sequencing, and differences in TCR yield between samples came mainly from small differences in library volumes within the pool. Blood was sampled from patients pre-sensitization (week 0) and at 2, 6 and about 24 weeks after DPC sensitization. The patient cohort, mostly female, included alopecia areata with under or over 50% scalp involvement, alopecia totalis and alopecia universalis. Throughout the roughly 24-week study period, patients were also given weekly therapeutic DPC doses on the scalp. This study followed changes in the peripheral blood TCR repertoire in vivo during primary and secondary sensitization of alopecia patients to the hapten diphenylcyclopropenone (DPC). Patch testing was performed on the upper back with Finn chambers containing 0.01% DPC, and the patch tests were scored after 6 days according to International Contact Dermatitis Research Group standards.

In regard to this clonotype: Its antigen remains undetermined. It has no much larger one-base neighbor in the sample; base qualities were not kept.

V loses 6 bases of germline sequence and J loses 4 bases, and the interval between the two ends is 11 bases. Including the terminal cysteine and phenylalanine, the CDR3 comprises 13 residues. Only the CDR3 DNA stays, 39 bases, in frame from base 1. CDR1 and CDR2 (KGHSH, LQKENI) derive from the germline V gene. Receptor amplification or capture employed RACE. The listed sequencing device is NextSeq 500. During library preparation, unique molecular identifiers were attached to individual cDNA molecules so that TCRs could be counted quantitatively and reproducibly. Each blood RNA sample was used to sequence both TCR alpha and TCR beta chains. In the original analysis: Samples had a median of about 96,000 TCRs, with a range from roughly 23,224 to 750,000. The Decombinator software suite was used to annotate V, J and CDR3 in the TCR reads. For the PS versus PT1 abundance plots, all samples were subsampled to the same number of TCRs (28,000). Expanded TCRs were defined as absent before sensitization and observed at least eight times at the 2-week time point. TCRdb reprocessing: public reads trimmed at Q25 with fastp, clones called with MiXCR, in-frame beta chains kept. For every CDR3 protein sequence, its rows merge into one entry that carries the most common genes and DNA. Clone size and V and J calls follow TCRdb, not the original study. The table for this sample lists some 83,000 distinct CDR3 sequences; approximately 12% of them were counted only once. The ten largest clones add up to about 4% of the sample.

Study-wide findings and limitations: Because all patients had alopecia, a presumed autoimmune disease, the immune response of the patients might differ from that of healthy individuals. Patch test score correlated positively with the number of PT1 expanded TCRs, reaching significance at thresholds 8, 16 and 32 but not at 4. Significantly more large CDR3 similarity clusters were formed by expanded TCRs than by pre-sensitization or healthy control sets, consistent with antigen-driven responses. The number of TCRs above 1 in 1000 frequency did not change with DPC sensitization; there was no evidence of global repertoire structure alterations. Repeated subsampling changed both the strength of the expansion versus patch-test correlation and the threshold at which the correlation became significant.

Reading the label with the study, this specimen's time point is: patch test 1, 2 weeks after DPC sensitization. What this sample's treatment or condition label stands for: therapeutic diphenylcyclopropenone sensitization with weekly scalp DPC. At every patch-test visit, the blood draw took place before the patch test was put on. To be eligible, patients had to be aged 18 to 70, diagnosed with alopecia and judged suitable for DPC therapy, while pregnant patients were excluded. Unfractionated whole blood was collected in Tempus Blood RNA tubes, and total RNA was extracted from that blood. The TCR sequence derives from a woman between 45 and 60 years old with alopecia areata. Some clones in this sample may be carry-over from other donors' samples. The chain employs TRBV18 and TRBJ2-3; TRBD2 could be the D gene, as 6 bases match. The material was whole blood, obtained in connection with sensitization to the hapten diphenylcyclopropenone (DPC). CDR3 reads: CASSPGRSDTQYF. The DNA sequence reads TGTGCCAGCTCTCCCGGGAGATCAGATACGCAGTATTTT.